One sample yielded the 17 T cell receptor beta chains listed below, sequenced in a study of blood T cell repertoires in COVID-19. Clones were sequenced by immunoSEQ multiplex PCR, and TCRdb holds only the in-frame ones, with some missing. The table lists about 160,000 clones, 75% to 90% of them singletons, with about 4.6% in the top ten. Sequenced material: peripheral blood. The receptors shown here come from a woman aged 55 to 70 with active or convalescent COVID-19.

V and J are TRBV10-3 and TRBJ1-5, with a tentative D call TRBD1 (5 bases). The CDR3 is made up of 13 amino acids. Trimming left V 10 bases short and J 1 base short, with 11 bases between. CDR1 and CDR2 (germline): ENHRY, SYGVKD. The CDR3 DNA follows: TGTGCCAGCCAGGGCCAGAGCAATCAGCCCCAGCATTTT. This sequence encodes CASQGQSNQPQHF.

The gene calls are TRBV4-3 and TRBJ1-2, with 10 bases matching TRBD1. The J segment lost 6 bases and the V segment lost 0 bases, leaving 4 bases of the junction unmatched. Germline V gives CDR1 LGHNA, CDR2 YSLEER. The CDR3 extends over 15 amino acids. CDR3 nucleotides: TGCGCCAGCAGCCAAGATTGGACAGGGGGTGATGGCTACACCTTC. This codes for CASSQDWTGGDGYTF.

The chain combines TRBV2 with TRBJ1-3, with 8 bases matching TRBD1. The germline V gene has CDR1 SNHLY and CDR2 FYNNEI. The CDR3 is made up of 16 amino acids. V lost 3 bases to trimming and J lost 2 bases; unmatched junction nucleotides: 6. CDR3 coding DNA: TGTGCCAGCAGTGAGGGACAGGTAGACGCTGGAAACACCATATATTTT. This encodes CASSEGQVDAGNTIYF.

This chain links TRBV7-2 with TRBJ2-1; D is undetermined. The CDR3 spans 13 residues. Deletions cut 3 bases from V and 0 bases from J, with 3 bases between. The germline V gene has CDR1 SGHTA and CDR2 FQGNSA. The CDR3 spells CASSLSSYNEQFF. CDR3 sequence (DNA): TGTGCCAGCAGCTTGAGCTCCTACAATGAGCAGTTCTTC.

This rearrangement joins TRBV6-1 to TRBJ2-7, with D unclear. The germline V gene encodes CDR1 MNHNS and CDR2 SASEGT. With 3 bases removed from V and 1 base from J, the gap between germline ends came to 13 bases. The CDR3 consists of 15 residues. The CDR3 spells CASSEVLGDSYEQYF. DNA of the CDR3: TGTGCCAGCAGTGAGGTATTGGGCGATTCCTACGAGCAGTACTTC.

The gene calls are TRBV10-3 and TRBJ2-4, with 7 bases that match TRBD2. Trimming removed 4 bases from V and 8 bases from J; junction bases left unmatched: 5. This CDR3 is 13 amino acids long. CDR1 is ENHRY and CDR2 is SYGVKD in the germline V gene. The CDR3 DNA follows: TGTGCCATCAGTGTCGGTCGGGGGGACATTCAGTACTTC. Its translation is CAISVGRGDIQYF.

The V gene is TRBV4-3, the J gene TRBJ2-1, with TRBD2 matching over 7 bases. Germline V gene data show CDR1 as LGHNA and CDR2 as YSLEER. V lost 3 bases, J lost 5 bases, and 4 bases stayed unmatched. The CDR3 is 14 residues long. CDR3 DNA sequence: TGCGCCAGCAGCCACAGGGACTATAACAATGAGCAGTTCTTC. It yields the protein CASSHRDYNNEQFF.

The chain links TRBV6-5 to TRBJ2-1, with D possibly matching TRBD1 (5 bases). Trimming removed 3 bases from V and 6 bases from J, with 12 bases in between. CDR1 and CDR2 from the germline V gene are MNHEY and SVGAGI. The CDR3 is made up of 14 amino acids. Written as DNA, the CDR3 is TGTGCCAGCAGTTATAGACAGTTTGCCAATGAGCAGTTCTTC. Translated, it gives CASSYRQFANEQFF.

The chain carries TRBV3-1 (or the pseudogene TRBV3-2) and TRBJ1-2, with TRBD1 matching over 9 bases. CDR1 and CDR2 (germline): LGHDT, YNNKEL (reference sequence). V trimming: 4 bases; J trimming: 2 bases; junction bases outside the gene matches: 20. This CDR3 contains 20 residues. Written as DNA, the CDR3 is TGTGCCAGCAGCCCCATCCGAACAGGGGGCGGGGTACCATTCAACTATGGCTACACCTTC. Its protein is CASSPIRTGGGVPFNYGYTF.

A few counts support this clone. The chain uses TRBV5-1 and TRBJ2-2; 8 bases fit TRBD1. V trimming: 0 bases; J trimming: 2 bases; junction bases outside the gene matches: 3. Germline loops: CDR1 SGHRS, CDR2 YFSETQ. The CDR3 spans 16 residues. The CDR3 is CASSLGQGTNTGELFF. CDR3 nucleotides: TGCGCCAGCAGCTTGGGACAGGGGACCAACACCGGGGAGCTGTTTTTT. Using reference TRBV5-1 and TRBJ2-2 for the parts outside the CDR3, the full variable domain is KAGVTQTPRYLIKTRGQQVTLSCSPISGHRSVSWYQQTPGQGLQFLFEYFSETQRNKGNFPGRFSGRQFSNSRSEMNVSTLELGDSALYLCASSLGQGTNTGELFFGEGSRLTVL.

CDR3 sequence (DNA): TGTGCCAGCAGCTTAAGCTCCTCCTATAATTCACCCCTCCACTTT. The encoded protein is CASSLSSSYNSPLHF. The genes are TRBV7-9 and TRBJ1-6, with D unclear. The germline CDR1 and CDR2 sequences are SEHNR and FQNEAQ (reference sequence). The CDR3 extends over 15 amino acids. V was shortened by 2 bases and J by 0 bases, with 5 bases between the two germline ends.

The chain has TRBV7-3 and TRBJ2-1; 10 bases fit TRBD2. V lost 9 bases and J lost 6; bases outside the gene matches: 8. The length of the CDR3 is 14 residues. Germline CDR1 reads SGHTA; CDR2 reads FQGTGA. This CDR3 is CASAAGGQFNEQFF. The CDR3 DNA reads TGTGCCAGTGCAGCGGGGGGGCAATTCAATGAGCAGTTCTTC.

The J gene is TRBJ1-5, the V gene TRBV12-3 or TRBV12-4; no reliable D call. This CDR3 is 13 amino acids long. V lost 3 bases and J 3 bases, leaving 6 bases between the germline ends. The CDR3 protein is CASSLQVNQPQHF. The CDR3 region has the DNA TGTGCCAGCAGTTTGCAGGTCAATCAGCCCCAGCATTTT.

The chain carries TRBV20-1 and TRBJ2-7, with no clear D. This CDR3 spans 13 amino acids. Germline CDR1 and CDR2: DFQATT and SNEGSKA (reference sequence). The V gene lost 3 bases and the J gene lost 4 bases, with 13 bases spanning the gap. The CDR3 protein is CSASFRSEYEQYF. The CDR3 DNA reads TGCAGTGCTAGTTTTCGGAGCGAGTACGAGCAGTACTTC.

This clone was observed a handful of times. The chain joins TRBV5-1 to TRBJ1-3, with unresolved D. The CDR3 contains 15 residues. V was trimmed by 0 bases and J by 0 bases, leaving 7 bases between them. Germline CDR1 is SGHRS and CDR2 is YFSETQ. The CDR3: CASSLEQNSGNTIYF. CDR3 in DNA: TGCGCCAGCAGCTTGGAACAAAACTCTGGAAACACCATATATTTT.

The rearrangement joins TRBV7-8 to TRBJ1-6, with no clear D. Germline V lookup: CDR1 SGHVS, CDR2 FQNEAQ. V lost 1 base, J lost 7 bases, and 11 bases lay in between. This CDR3 comprises 15 residues. Written as DNA, the CDR3 is TGTGCCAGCAGCTTAGGGGCAGGAGGGAATTCACCCCTCCACTTT. It yields the protein CASSLGAGGNSPLHF.

The V call is TRBV6-2 or TRBV6-3, the J call TRBJ1-1, with a tentative D call TRBD1 (6 bases). The CDR3 runs to 16 residues. V was cut by 2 bases and J by 0 bases, with 13 bases left in between. In germline, CDR1 is MNHEY, CDR2 SVGEGT. CDR3 nucleotide sequence: TGTGCCAGCAGTTACCCCCAACAGGGACTGAACACTGAAGCTTTCTTT. Translating gives CASSYPQQGLNTEAFF.